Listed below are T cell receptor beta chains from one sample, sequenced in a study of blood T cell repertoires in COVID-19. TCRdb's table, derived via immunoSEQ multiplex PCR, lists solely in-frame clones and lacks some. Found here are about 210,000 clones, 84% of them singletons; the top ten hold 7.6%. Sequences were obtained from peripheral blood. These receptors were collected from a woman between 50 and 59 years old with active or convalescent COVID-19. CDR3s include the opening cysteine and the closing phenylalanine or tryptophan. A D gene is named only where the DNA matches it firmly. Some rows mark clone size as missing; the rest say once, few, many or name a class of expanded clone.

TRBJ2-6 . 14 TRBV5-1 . CASRQGSGANVLTF TGCGCCAGCAGACAGGGTTCTGGGGCCAACGTCCTGACTTTC
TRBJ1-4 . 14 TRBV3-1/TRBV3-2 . CASSREGGGEKLFF TGTGCCAGCAGTCGAGAGGGAGGGGGTGAAAAACTGTTTTTT
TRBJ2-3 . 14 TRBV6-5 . CASTVTSSTDTQYF TGTGCCAGCACGGTTACCTCTAGCACAGATACGCAGTATTTT
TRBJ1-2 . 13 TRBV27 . CASRATGNYGYTF TGTGCCAGCAGGGCCACAGGGAACTATGGCTACACCTTC
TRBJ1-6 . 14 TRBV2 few CASSEASVRSPLHF TGTGCCAGCAGTGAAGCCTCAGTCAGGTCACCCCTCCACTTT
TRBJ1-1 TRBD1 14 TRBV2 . CASRGRDRVTEAFF TGTGCCAGCAGGGGCCGGGACAGGGTGACTGAAGCTTTCTTT
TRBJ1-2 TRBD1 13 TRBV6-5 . CASRLGQGASYTF TGTGCCAGCAGACTGGGACAGGGAGCTAGCTACACCTTC
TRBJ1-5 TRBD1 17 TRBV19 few CASSMTRPGGGNQPQHF TGTGCCAGTAGTATGACTCGCCCAGGGGGCGGCAATCAGCCCCAGCATTTT
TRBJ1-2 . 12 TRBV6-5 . CASSPDRRGYTF TGTGCCAGCAGCCCGGACAGACGTGGCTACACCTTC
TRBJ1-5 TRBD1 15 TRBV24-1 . CATSDSDRANQPQHF TGTGCCACCAGTGACTCGGACAGGGCAAATCAGCCCCAGCATTTT
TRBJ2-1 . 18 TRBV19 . CASSIVRAAIKGYNEQFF TGTGCCAGTAGTATAGTACGGGCCGCCATTAAGGGGTACAATGAGCAGTTCTTC
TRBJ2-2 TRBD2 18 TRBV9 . CASSVVPSGWSNTGELFF TGTGCCAGCAGCGTAGTACCTAGCGGGTGGTCGAACACCGGGGAGCTGTTTTTT
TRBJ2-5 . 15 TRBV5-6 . CASSLVTGLKETQYF TGTGCCAGCAGCTTGGTTACAGGTCTAAAAGAGACCCAGTACTTC
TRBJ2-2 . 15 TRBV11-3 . CASSLETTNTGELFF TGTGCCAGCAGCTTAGAGACTACTAACACCGGGGAGCTGTTTTTT
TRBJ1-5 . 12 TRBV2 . CASSDQDQPQHF TGTGCCAGCAGTGACCAGGATCAGCCCCAGCATTTT
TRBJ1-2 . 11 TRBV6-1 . CASSDMGVFLF TGTGCCAGCAGTGATATGGGAGTGTTCCTCTTC
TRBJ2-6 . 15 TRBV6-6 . CASSLGPGGANVLTF TGTGCCAGCAGCCTCGGGCCGGGGGGGGCCAACGTCCTGACTTTC
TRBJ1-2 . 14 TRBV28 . CASSLLAGNYGYTF TGTGCCAGCAGTTTATTGGCAGGCAACTATGGCTACACCTTC
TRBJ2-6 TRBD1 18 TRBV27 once CASSSGWAGGSGANVLTF TGTGCCAGCAGTTCTGGTTGGGCAGGGGGTAGTGGGGCCAACGTCCTGACTTTC
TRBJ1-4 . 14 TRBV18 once CASSPLESNEKLFF TGTGCCAGCTCACCGCTGGAGAGTAATGAAAAACTGTTTTTT
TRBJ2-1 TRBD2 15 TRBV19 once CASRPTSPAYNEQFF TGTGCCAGTAGGCCGACTAGCCCCGCCTACAATGAGCAGTTCTTC
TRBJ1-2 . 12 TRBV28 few CASSELWYGYTF TGTGCCAGCAGTGAACTGTGGTATGGCTACACCTTC
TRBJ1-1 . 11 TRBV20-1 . CSARVDTEAFF TGCAGTGCTAGAGTCGACACTGAAGCTTTCTTT
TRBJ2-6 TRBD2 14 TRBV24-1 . CATNGGAGANVLTF TGTGCCACCAATGGGGGGGCTGGGGCCAACGTCCTGACTTTC
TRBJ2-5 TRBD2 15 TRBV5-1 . CASSMSGTSEETQYF TGCGCCAGCAGCATGTCCGGGACTAGCGAAGAGACCCAGTACTTC
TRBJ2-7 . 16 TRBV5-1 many CASSLAPQGGWYEQYF TGCGCCAGCAGCTTGGCACCCCAGGGCGGCTGGTACGAGCAGTACTTC
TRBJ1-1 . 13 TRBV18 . CASSLEANTEAFF TGTGCCAGCTCACTCGAGGCAAACACTGAAGCTTTCTTT
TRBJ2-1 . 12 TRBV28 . CASSPLQWQQFF TGTGCCAGCAGCCCCCTACAGTGGCAGCAGTTCTTC
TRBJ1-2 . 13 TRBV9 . CASSDRARSGYTF TGTGCCAGCAGCGACAGGGCGCGGAGTGGCTACACCTTC
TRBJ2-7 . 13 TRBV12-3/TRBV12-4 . CASNLWGVGEQYF TGTGCCAGCAATCTTTGGGGGGTTGGCGAGCAGTACTTC
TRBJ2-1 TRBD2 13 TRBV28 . CASTGLAGSEQFF TGTGCCAGCACGGGACTAGCGGGGAGTGAGCAGTTCTTC
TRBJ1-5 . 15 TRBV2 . CASSESGEYNQPQHF TGTGCCAGCAGTGAATCAGGGGAATATAATCAGCCCCAGCATTTT
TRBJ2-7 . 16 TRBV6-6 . CASSLAPGPPTYEQYF TGTGCCAGCAGCCTCGCACCGGGTCCCCCAACCTACGAGCAGTACTTC
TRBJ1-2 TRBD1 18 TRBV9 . CASSTPGQGASTAYGYTF TGTGCCAGCAGCACACCGGGACAGGGGGCTTCGACCGCTTATGGCTACACCTTC
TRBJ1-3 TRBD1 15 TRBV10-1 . CASSGGTDPGNTIYF TGCGCCAGCAGTGGTGGGACAGACCCTGGAAACACCATATATTTT
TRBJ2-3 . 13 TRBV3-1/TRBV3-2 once CASSVTGTDTQYF TGTGCCAGCAGCGTAACAGGGACAGATACGCAGTATTTT
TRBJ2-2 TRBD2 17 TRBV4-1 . CASSQGASGRGTGELFF TGCGCCAGCAGCCAAGGGGCTAGCGGGAGGGGAACCGGGGAGCTGTTTTTT
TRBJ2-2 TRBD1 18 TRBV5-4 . CASSLPGTGSSSTGELFF TGTGCCAGCAGCTTACCCGGGACAGGGTCATCTAGCACCGGGGAGCTGTTTTTT
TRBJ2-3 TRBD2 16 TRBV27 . CASSPNSGRPTDTQYF TGTGCCAGCAGTCCAAATAGCGGGAGGCCCACAGATACGCAGTATTTT
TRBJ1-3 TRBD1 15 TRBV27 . CASRLGQNSGNTIYF TGTGCCAGCAGATTGGGACAGAACTCTGGAAACACCATATATTTT
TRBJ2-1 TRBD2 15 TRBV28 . CASSFIAGGYNEQFF TGTGCCAGCAGTTTCATAGCGGGGGGATACAATGAGCAGTTCTTC
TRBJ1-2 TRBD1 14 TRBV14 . CASSETGRNYGYTF TGTGCCAGCAGCGAGACAGGGCGCAACTATGGCTACACCTTC
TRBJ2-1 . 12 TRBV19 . CASNSGYNEQFF TGTGCCAGTAATTCAGGGTACAATGAGCAGTTCTTC
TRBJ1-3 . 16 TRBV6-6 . CASSYLREVTGNTIYF TGTGCCAGCAGTTACCTCAGGGAGGTGACTGGAAACACCATATATTTT
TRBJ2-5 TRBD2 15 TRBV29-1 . CRVDLAGGGGETQYF TGCCGCGTTGACCTCGCGGGGGGCGGGGGGGAGACCCAGTACTTC
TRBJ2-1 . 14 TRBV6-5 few CASRTGLSYNEQFF TGTGCCAGCAGGACAGGTCTCTCCTACAATGAGCAGTTCTTC
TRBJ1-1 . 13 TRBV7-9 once CASSFERNTEAFF TGTGCCAGCAGCTTTGAGAGAAACACTGAAGCTTTCTTT